These 25 T cell receptor beta chains share one sample of origin, sequenced in a study of T cell responses to AZD1222 COVID-19 vaccine. Sequencing used immunoSEQ multiplex PCR; TCRdb keeps in-frame clones, though not all of them. The data hold over 85,000 clones, with over 75% observed a single time. This specimen consisted of peripheral blood, obtained on day 0 of AZD1222 vaccination. All receptors derive from an adult in good health.

The genes are TRBV7-9 and TRBJ1-4; 8 nucleotides line up with TRBD1. CDR3 size: 14 residues. V gave up 2 bases and J gave up 5 bases; unmatched junction bases: 1. Germline CDR1 reads SEHNR; CDR2 reads FQNEAQ (reference sequence). CDR3 coding DNA: TGTGCCAGCAGCTTAACAGGGGGGAATGAAAAACTGTTTTTT. Its protein product is CASSLTGGNEKLFF. Full variable domain (rest looked up from reference TRBV7-9 and TRBJ1-4): DTGVSQNPRHKITKRGQNVTFRCDPISEHNRLYWYRQTLGQGPEFLTYFQNEAQLEKSRLLSDRFSAERPKGSFSTLEIQRTEQGDSAMYLCASSLTGGNEKLFFGSGTQLSVL.

The chain couples TRBV4-3 to TRBJ1-1, with D unclear. V dropped 0 bases and J dropped 5 bases, with 7 bases sitting between them. Germline assignment: CDR1 LGHNA and CDR2 YSLEER. The CDR3 contains 13 residues. CDR3 protein: CASSQDTETEAFF. As DNA, the CDR3 is TGCGCCAGCAGCCAAGATACTGAGACTGAAGCTTTCTTT.

This chain connects TRBV5-1 to TRBJ1-3; 10 nucleotides align to TRBD1. This CDR3 comprises 14 residues. CDR1 is SGHRS and CDR2 is YFSETQ in the germline V gene. Losses at the gene ends were 3 bases for V and 6 bases for J; bases not matched to a gene: 3. CDR3 region: CASSSTGGLNTIYF. The CDR3 DNA reads as TGCGCCAGCAGCTCGACAGGGGGCTTAAACACCATATATTTT.

The gene calls are TRBV30 and TRBJ1-2; D gene unclear. The CDR3 has 12 amino acids. In germline, CDR1 is GTSNPN, CDR2 SVGIG (reference sequence). V shed 3 bases and J shed 0 bases, with 5 bases lying between them. CDR3 DNA: TGTGCCTGGAGGAGCTCTAACTATGGCTACACCTTC. The encoded protein is CAWRSSNYGYTF.

The CDR3 spells CATSRPRGGGNQPQHF. The CDR3 DNA follows: TGTGCCACCAGCAGGCCCCGTGGGGGGGGCAATCAGCCCCAGCATTTT. This chain joins TRBV15 and TRBJ1-5, with D possibly being TRBD1 (5 bases). The CDR3 runs 16 residues. CDR1 LNHNV and CDR2 YYDKDF come from the germline V gene (reference sequence). With 3 bases removed from V and 2 bases from J, the gap between germline ends came to 14 bases. Together with reference TRBV15 and TRBJ1-5, the CDR3 gives the full variable domain: DAMVIQNPRYQVTQFGKPVTLSCSQTLNHNVMYWYQQKSSQAPKLLFHYYDKDFNNEADTPDNFQSRRPNTSFCFLDIRSPGLGDTAMYLCATSRPRGGGNQPQHFGDGTRLSIL.

V and J are TRBV5-1 and TRBJ2-1; perhaps D is TRBD1 or TRBD2 (5 bases each). The CDR3 extends over 14 amino acids. CDR1 is SGHRS, CDR2 YFSETQ, per germline. V was clipped by 2 bases and J by 3 bases, with 9 bases between them. CDR3 DNA: TGCGCCAGCAGCTTACCAGGGAGCTACAATGAGCAGTTCTTC. It translates to CASSLPGSYNEQFF.

V is TRBV19 and J is TRBJ1-1; no definite D call. Deletions cut 8 bases from V and 4 bases from J, with 14 bases between. There are 13 residues in the CDR3. The germline V gene has CDR1 LNHDA and CDR2 SQIVND (reference sequence). The CDR3 region is CASSEGGPTEAFF. The CDR3 DNA reads as TGTGCCAGTTCCGAGGGAGGGCCCACTGAAGCTTTCTTT.

The V and J genes are TRBV7-9 and TRBJ1-1; 7 bases fit TRBD1. CDR1 and CDR2 (germline): SEHNR, FQNEAQ (reference sequence). The CDR3 has 15 amino acids. Trimming at V came to 5 bases and at J to 7 bases, leaving 13 bases not matched to a gene. Here the CDR3 DNA reads TGTGCCAGCAGCCGCCCTCAGGGGGATTCGAATGAAGCTTTCTTT. This gives the protein CASSRPQGDSNEAFF.

This chain links TRBV28 with TRBJ2-3; D ambiguous. The CDR3 is 14 amino acids. V shed 2 bases and J shed 1 base, with 7 bases lying between them. Germline CDR1 and CDR2: MDHEN and SYDVKM. The CDR3 region is CASSLGMRTDTQYF. The DNA of the CDR3 is TGTGCCAGCAGTTTAGGCATGCGCACAGATACGCAGTATTTT.

The chain couples TRBV24-1 to TRBJ2-3; 9 nucleotides line up with TRBD1. Germline-derived CDR1 and CDR2 are KGHDR and SFDVKD. J was trimmed by 0 bases and V by 3 bases; bases with no gene match: 6. The CDR3 length is 17 residues. This CDR3 reads CATSDPLGQGSTDTQYF. The CDR3, as DNA: TGTGCCACCAGTGATCCCCTAGGACAGGGGAGCACAGATACGCAGTATTTT.

J is TRBJ2-1 and V is TRBV11-2; 11 bases map to TRBD2. Germline CDR1 SGHAT, CDR2 FQNNGV. The CDR3 covers 19 residues. The V and J ends lost 1 base and 1 base, in that order; junction bases with no gene match: 9. The CDR3 DNA reads as TGTGCCAGCAGCTTAGGCCGAAAGCTAGCGGGAGGATCCTACAATGAGCAGTTCTTC. As protein: CASSLGRKLAGGSYNEQFF. The variable domain in full, completed from reference TRBV11-2 and TRBJ2-1, reads EAGVAQSPRYKIIEKRQSVAFWCNPISGHATLYWYQQILGQGPKLLIQFQNNGVVDDSQLPKDRFSAERLKGVDSTLKIQPAKLEDSAVYLCASSLGRKLAGGSYNEQFFGPGTRLTVL.

On this clone: Other DNA sequences within the sample encode an identical CDR3. Written as DNA, the CDR3 is TGTGCCAGCTCACCAGGGCAGGGAGAGACCCAGTACTTC. Translating it yields CASSPGQGETQYF. The chain links TRBV18 to TRBJ2-5; tentative D call: TRBD1 (5 bases). V was clipped by 2 bases and J by 4 bases, with 8 bases between them. Germline V gives CDR1 KGHSH, CDR2 LQKENI. The CDR3 runs to 13 residues.

This sequence joins TRBV4-3 and TRBJ1-3, with 7 bases matching TRBD1. This CDR3 is built from 16 residues. V lost 0 bases to trimming and J lost 0 bases; unmatched junction nucleotides: 2. CDR1 and CDR2 from the germline V gene are LGHNA and YSLEER. The CDR3 nucleotides read TGCGCCAGCAGCCAAGATGGGGACAGCTCTGGAAACACCATATATTTT. This sequence encodes CASSQDGDSSGNTIYF.

The sample holds one count of this clone. V is TRBV7-2 and J is TRBJ2-4, with 9 bases aligning to TRBD2. J lost 9 bases, V lost 5 bases, and 11 bases had no gene match. Germline assignment: CDR1 SGHTA and CDR2 FQGNSA. This CDR3 is 15 amino acids long. The chain's CDR3 is CASSPRGGGARIQYF. CDR3 in DNA: TGTGCCAGCAGCCCCCGGGGCGGGGGGGCACGCATTCAGTACTTC.

This chain uses TRBV7-2 with TRBJ1-1; D ambiguous. Germline assignment: CDR1 SGHTA and CDR2 FQGNSA. The CDR3 extends over 15 amino acids. Trimming pared 3 bases from V and 0 bases from J, leaving 11 bases between. CDR3 sequence reads: CASSLGSRMNTEAFF. CDR3 nucleotide sequence: TGTGCCAGCAGCTTGGGCAGCCGTATGAACACTGAAGCTTTCTTT.

The rearrangement links TRBV19 to TRBJ1-6; possibly TRBD1 for D (5 bases). Germline V gives CDR1 LNHDA, CDR2 SQIVND (reference sequence). The ends were cut back, 6 bases at V and 5 bases at J, with 23 bases in the middle. There are 18 residues in the CDR3. The CDR3 protein is CASRPNTSPGLDNSPLHF. Here the CDR3 DNA reads TGTGCCAGTAGGCCCAACACTTCACCGGGACTGGATAATTCACCCCTCCACTTT.

This clone was counted only a few times. V is TRBV6-5 and J is TRBJ1-1, with D possibly TRBD1 on 6 matching bases. V dropped 2 bases and J dropped 5 bases, with 9 bases sitting between them. The CDR3 has 13 residues. CDR1 is MNHEY and CDR2 is SVGAGI in the germline V gene. CDR3 loop: CASSYEGGTEAFF. Written as DNA, the CDR3 is TGTGCCAGCAGTTACGAGGGGGGGACTGAAGCTTTCTTT.

The chain uses TRBV7-2 and TRBJ2-3, with D uncertain. V was trimmed by 1 base and J by 4 bases, leaving 12 bases between them. The CDR3 sequence is 15 residues long. Germline V gene data show CDR1 as SGHTA and CDR2 as FQGNSA. This chain's CDR3 is CASSLGRSPPDTQYF. DNA for the CDR3: TGTGCCAGCAGCTTAGGTCGGAGTCCCCCAGATACGCAGTATTTT.

J is TRBJ2-3 and V is TRBV9; no clear D gene. CDR3 length equals 14 residues. The V end was cut by 0 bases, the J end by 5 bases, with 10 bases between. The germline V gene has CDR1 SGDLS and CDR2 YYNGEE. The DNA of the CDR3 is TGTGCCAGCAGCGTAGAAGCCTCGGGAGATACGCAGTATTTT. This gives the protein CASSVEASGDTQYF.

This clone has just a few counts. J is TRBJ1-6 and V is TRBV28; no reliable D call. This CDR3 contains 14 residues. V was trimmed by 5 bases and J by 6 bases, leaving 11 bases between them. CDR1 and CDR2 from the germline V gene are MDHEN and SYDVKM. The CDR3 sequence: CASSAARSNSPLHF. DNA of the CDR3: TGTGCCAGCAGTGCGGCCAGGAGTAATTCACCCCTCCACTTT.

The V and J genes are TRBV21-1 and TRBJ1-2; TRBD1 is the table's D call, not checked against the DNA. TRBV21-1 is flagged as a pseudogene. The CDR3 extends over 14 amino acids. The CDR3 protein is CASSSPRHKYGYTF. The CDR3 nucleotides are TGTGCCAGCAGCTCCCCGAGACATAAGTATGGCTACACCTTC.

On this clone: Distinct nucleotide sequences in the sample also encode this CDR3. This rearrangement joins TRBV18 to TRBJ2-5, with a weak D call TRBD1 (6 bases). The length of the CDR3 is 13 residues. The V gene's germline CDR1 is KGHSH and CDR2 LQKENI. The germline V and J ends were trimmed by 4 bases and 1 base, with 7 bases remaining between them. In DNA form, the CDR3 reads TGTGCCAGCTCACGGACAGCCCAAGAGACCCAGTACTTC. Protein: CASSRTAQETQYF.

There are a few counts of this clone. The chain is built from TRBV28 and TRBJ1-2, with TRBD1 as a possible D gene (5 bases). Looked up from germline, CDR1 is MDHEN and CDR2 is SYDVKM. V gave up 10 bases and J gave up 2 bases, with 14 bases separating them. CDR3 length equals 13 residues. CDR3 residues: CATLDGTNYGYTF. The CDR3, as DNA: TGTGCCACCTTAGATGGGACCAACTATGGCTACACCTTC.

Only one count was recorded for this clone. The V call is TRBV6-5, the J call TRBJ1-5; the D gene is possibly TRBD1 (6 bases). Trimming removed 4 bases at V and 4 bases at J, with 14 bases between. This CDR3 contains 15 residues. Germline CDR1 MNHEY, CDR2 SVGAGI. Written as DNA, the CDR3 is TGTGCCAGCAGTTCCTCTTACAGGGTGAATCAGCCCCAGCATTTT. It codes for CASSSSYRVNQPQHF.

This CDR3 reads CASSSRTGQGDVTGYTF. The CDR3 bases are TGTGCCAGCAGTTCTCGGACAGGGCAAGGCGACGTCACTGGCTACACCTTC. The V call is TRBV28, the J call TRBJ1-2, with TRBD1 identical over 8 bases. V lost 4 bases to trimming and J lost 7 bases; unmatched junction nucleotides: 17. The CDR3 extends over 17 amino acids. The germline V gene has CDR1 MDHEN and CDR2 SYDVKM.